Presented here are 17 T cell receptor beta chains from one specimen sequenced in a study of cytomegalovirus exposure and HLA in healthy donors. The PCR made use of 60 Vbeta and 13 Jbeta primers. Repertoires were generated with immunoSEQ multiplex PCR, while TCRdb's copy carries only in-frame clones and drops some. This table has some 140,000 clones, approximately 80% appearing once. Sequenced input: PBMCs. These receptors originate from a woman younger than 35 in good health and CMV-seronegative.

This rearrangement joins TRBV2 to TRBJ1-2, with TRBD1 as a possible D gene (5 bases). Trimming removed 6 bases at V and 0 bases at J, with 14 bases between. CDR1 is SNHLY, CDR2 FYNNEI, per germline. This CDR3 is built from 15 residues. CDR3 sequence reads: CASRIDGGANYGYTF. The CDR3 DNA reads TGTGCCAGCAGGATAGATGGGGGGGCTAACTATGGCTACACCTTC.

This chain joins TRBV30 and TRBJ2-7; the match to TRBD1 covers 7 bases. J gave up 6 bases and V 3 bases, and 8 bases lay outside the gene matches. The germline gives CDR1 GTSNPN, CDR2 SVGIG (reference sequence). The CDR3 is made up of 13 amino acids. Written as DNA, the CDR3 is TGTGCCTGGAGGGCCTCTACAGGGGTCGAGCAGTACTTC. This gives the protein CAWRASTGVEQYF.

The chain combines TRBV6-6 with TRBJ2-5; D is perhaps TRBD2 (6 bases). Trimming cost V 2 bases and J 0 bases, with 13 bases left between them. This CDR3 is 16 amino acids long. Germline CDR1 reads MNHNY; CDR2 reads SVGAGI (reference sequence). The CDR3: CASSYQDYSYQETQYF. Written as DNA, the CDR3 is TGTGCCAGCAGTTACCAGGACTACTCGTACCAAGAGACCCAGTACTTC.

V and J are TRBV30 and TRBJ2-7; TRBD1 matches 10 bases. The length of the CDR3 is 15 residues. CDR1 is GTSNPN and CDR2 is SVGIG in the germline V gene (reference sequence). The trim removed 3 bases at V and 4 bases at J, leaving 9 bases unmatched. DNA of the CDR3: TGTGCCTGGAGCCCCGGGACAGGGGTACTGTACGAGCAGTACTTC. Amino acid sequence: CAWSPGTGVLYEQYF.

This clone was counted a few times. CDR3 nucleotide sequence: TGTGCCAGCAGCTTTATCCCCCAAGCGGGAGGGCGGGGTGAGCAGTTCTTC. Protein: CASSFIPQAGGRGEQFF. The rearrangement links TRBV5-6 to TRBJ2-1, with 10 bases aligning to TRBD2. Germline V gene sequence: CDR1 SGHDT, CDR2 YYEEEE. The CDR3 runs to 17 residues. The trim removed 2 bases at V and 9 bases at J, leaving 14 bases unmatched.

The chain employs TRBV10-2 and TRBJ1-5; D unclear. The CDR3 extends over 12 amino acids. V was cut by 7 bases and J by 6 bases, with 10 bases left in between. The germline V gene has CDR1 WSHSY and CDR2 SAAADI. The CDR3 DNA follows: TGCGCCAGCAACCAACGGGGTCAGCCCCAGCATTTT. The encoded protein is CASNQRGQPQHF.

The rearrangement uses TRBV30 and TRBJ2-3; 15 positions agree with TRBD2. Germline V CDR1 and CDR2: GTSNPN, SVGIG (reference sequence). This CDR3 contains 17 residues. V lost 4 bases, J lost 6 bases, and 11 bases stayed unmatched. The CDR3 nucleotides read TGTGCCTGGATGGGGGGGGGACTAGCGGGAGGTCCCGATACGCAGTATTTT. Translation gives CAWMGGGLAGGPDTQYF.

This sequence joins TRBV6-5 and TRBJ1-1, with D possibly TRBD1 on 6 matching bases. The V and J ends lost 7 bases and 6 bases respectively, with 15 bases between them. The CDR3 totals 13 residues. The germline gives CDR1 MNHEY, CDR2 SVGAGI. CDR3 nucleotide sequence: TGTGCCAGCAACAATCCTTCAGGGGCTGAAGCTTTCTTT. Amino acid sequence: CASNNPSGAEAFF.

V usage is TRBV19 and J usage is TRBJ1-4; TRBD1 aligns across 8 bases. CDR1 and CDR2 (germline): LNHDA, SQIVND (reference sequence). After removal of 5 bases from V and 10 bases from J, the junction contained 12 bases not matched to a gene. The CDR3 runs 15 residues. CDR3 bases: TGTGCCAGTAGTCCCAGAGGACAGGGAGAAGGAAAACTGTTTTTT. Its translation: CASSPRGQGEGKLFF.

The J gene is TRBJ2-5, the V gene TRBV30, with 11 nucleotides matching TRBD2. Per the germline V gene, CDR1 is GTSNPN and CDR2 is SVGIG (reference sequence). V shed 8 bases and J 5 bases; nucleotides not matched to a gene: 7. The CDR3 extends over 13 amino acids. CDR3 region: CARLAGGLETQYF. As DNA, the CDR3 is TGTGCCCGATTAGCGGGAGGGCTGGAGACCCAGTACTTC.

This rearrangement joins TRBV6-5 to TRBJ1-4; D not certain. Germline V gives CDR1 MNHEY, CDR2 SVGAGI. V gave up 2 bases and J gave up 8 bases, with 9 bases separating them. The CDR3 contains 13 residues. The CDR3 region is CASSYREQEKLFF. The CDR3, as DNA: TGTGCCAGCAGTTACCGGGAGCAAGAAAAACTGTTTTTT.

The chain links TRBV27 to TRBJ2-5; 10 bases match TRBD2. This CDR3 has 16 residues. The J segment lost 4 bases and the V segment lost 3 bases, leaving 8 bases of the junction unmatched. The germline V gene encodes CDR1 MNHEY and CDR2 SMNVEV (reference sequence). The CDR3 region is CASSFRAGGPSETQYF. CDR3 DNA: TGTGCCAGCAGTTTTCGAGCGGGAGGGCCCTCAGAGACCCAGTACTTC.

The chain's CDR3 is CASRKSSTNEKLFF. The CDR3 coding sequence is TGTGCCAGTAGGAAGAGTTCAACTAATGAAAAACTGTTTTTT. The rearrangement links TRBV19 to TRBJ1-4, with D unresolved. In germline, CDR1 is LNHDA, CDR2 SQIVND (reference sequence). The CDR3 consists of 14 residues. Trimming left V 6 bases short and J 0 bases short, with 8 bases between.

The V gene is TRBV10-3, the J gene TRBJ1-5; 9 bases are shared with TRBD1. V gave up 7 bases and J gave up 4 bases; unmatched junction bases: 5. The CDR3 extends over 14 amino acids. From germline, CDR1 is ENHRY and CDR2 SYGVKD. The CDR3 here is CAIKAGQGNQPQHF. DNA of the CDR3: TGTGCCATCAAGGCGGGACAGGGAAATCAGCCCCAGCATTTT.

This clone was detected only a few times. The CDR3 is CASAGQGALQPQHF. In DNA, the CDR3 is TGTGCCAGCGCCGGACAGGGGGCGTTGCAGCCCCAGCATTTT. This chain links TRBV27 with TRBJ1-5; TRBD1 aligns across 11 bases. V trimming: 8 bases; J trimming: 7 bases; junction bases outside the gene matches: 7. There are 14 residues in the CDR3. Germline CDR1 reads MNHEY; CDR2 reads SMNVEV (reference sequence).

The CDR3 reads CASSPRGVVTQYF. In nucleotides, the CDR3 is TGTGCCAGCAGCCCCCGGGGGGTTGTGACCCAGTACTTC. The J gene is TRBJ2-5, the V gene TRBV13; 7 nucleotides match TRBD2. This CDR3 is 13 amino acids long. The germline CDR1 and CDR2 sequences are PRHDT and FYEKMQ (reference sequence). V shed 5 bases, J shed 7 bases, and the junction held 7 bases outside the gene matches.

The chain is built from TRBV2 and TRBJ2-1, with 8 bases fitting TRBD2. V shed 6 bases, J shed 8 bases, and the junction held 12 bases outside the gene matches. Germline-derived CDR1 and CDR2 are SNHLY and FYNNEI. The CDR3 is 15 amino acids. The CDR3 loop is CASRAEGLVFYEQFF. The DNA of the CDR3 is TGTGCCAGCAGGGCCGAGGGACTAGTCTTCTATGAGCAGTTCTTC.